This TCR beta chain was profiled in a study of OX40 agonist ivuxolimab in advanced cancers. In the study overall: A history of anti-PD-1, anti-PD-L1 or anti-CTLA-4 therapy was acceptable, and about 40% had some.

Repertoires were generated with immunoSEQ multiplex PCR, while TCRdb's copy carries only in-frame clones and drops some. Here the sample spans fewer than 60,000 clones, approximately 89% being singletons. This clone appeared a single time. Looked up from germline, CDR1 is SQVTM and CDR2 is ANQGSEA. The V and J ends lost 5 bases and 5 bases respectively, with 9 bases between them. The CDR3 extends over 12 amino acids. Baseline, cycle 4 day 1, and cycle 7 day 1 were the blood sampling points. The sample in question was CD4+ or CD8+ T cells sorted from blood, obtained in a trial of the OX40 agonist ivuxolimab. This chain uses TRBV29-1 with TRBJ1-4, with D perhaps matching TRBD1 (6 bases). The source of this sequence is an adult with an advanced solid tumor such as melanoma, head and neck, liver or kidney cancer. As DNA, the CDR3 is TGCAGCGTTCGAGACAGGAATGAAAAACTGTTTTTT. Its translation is CSVRDRNEKLFF.